This TCR beta chain was identified in a study of immune evolution from preneoplasia to lung adenocarcinoma. This clone was detected a few times. Resections took place in Japan or China from the mid-2010s to the late 2010s. Data came from immunoSEQ multiplex PCR; TCRdb stores just in-frame clones and leaves some out. Of roughly 15,000 clones listed, 65% to 90% are singletons. The germline V gene encodes CDR1 LNHDA and CDR2 SQIVND (reference sequence). This CDR3 contains 15 residues. V lost 2 bases and J lost 0, with 5 bases in between. V and J are TRBV19 and TRBJ2-6; D uncertain. The TCR originated in an older donor with lung adenocarcinoma. The sample comprised FFPE lung adenocarcinoma in situ tissue. The CDR3 sequence: CASSISYSGANVLTF. Written as DNA, the CDR3 is TGTGCCAGTAGTATAAGCTACTCTGGGGCCAACGTCCTGACTTTC. The whole variable domain, filled in from reference TRBV19 and TRBJ2-6, reads DGGITQSPKYLFRKEGQNVTLSCEQNLNHDAMYWYRQDPGQGLRLIYYSQIVNDFQKGDIAEGYSVSREKKESFPLTVTSAQKNPTAFYLCASSISYSGANVLTFGAGSRLTVL.